This record looks at one T cell receptor (beta chain) sequence and its context. Assay used: immunoSEQ multiplex PCR; TCRdb lists only in-frame clones, some missing. The sample holds about 290,000 clones, around four fifths seen once. This sample is drawn from a study of blood T cell repertoires in COVID-19. Overall study: Acute-phase and convalescent COVID-19 samples originated in the United States, Italy and Spain. PBMCs, B-cell-depleted T cells, or T cells provided the cDNA or gDNA that made up the material.

Germline V CDR1 and CDR2: SGHRS, YFSETQ. There are 13 residues in the CDR3. V was trimmed by 1 base and J by 0 bases, leaving 4 bases between them. This TCR came from a woman in her forties or fifties with active or convalescent COVID-19. The chain uses TRBV5-1 and TRBJ1-1; D is unresolved. Sequenced material: peripheral blood. DNA of the CDR3: TGCGCCAGCAGCTTGACTCTGAACACTGAAGCTTTCTTT. Amino acid sequence: CASSLTLNTEAFF.